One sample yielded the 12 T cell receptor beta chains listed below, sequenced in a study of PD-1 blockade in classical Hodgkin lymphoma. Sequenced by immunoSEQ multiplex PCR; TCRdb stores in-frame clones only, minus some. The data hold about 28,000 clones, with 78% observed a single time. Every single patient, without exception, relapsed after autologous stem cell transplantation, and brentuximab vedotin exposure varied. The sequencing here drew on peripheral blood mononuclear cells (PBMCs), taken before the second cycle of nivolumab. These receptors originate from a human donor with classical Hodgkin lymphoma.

The CDR3 DNA reads as TGTGCCAGCAGCGTAGCAACAGGGGTTATCTATGGCTACACCTTC. It yields the protein CASSVATGVIYGYTF. This chain links TRBV9 with TRBJ1-2; 7 bases agree with TRBD1. Per germline, CDR1 SGDLS and CDR2 YYNGEE. The CDR3 loop spans 15 amino acids. V shed 0 bases and J 4 bases; nucleotides not matched to a gene: 6.

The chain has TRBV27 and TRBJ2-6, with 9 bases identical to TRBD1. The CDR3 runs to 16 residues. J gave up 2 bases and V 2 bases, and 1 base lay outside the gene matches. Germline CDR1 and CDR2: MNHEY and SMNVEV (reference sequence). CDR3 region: CASSLRTGAGANVLTF. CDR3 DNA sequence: TGTGCCAGCAGTTTAAGGACAGGGGCTGGGGCCAACGTCCTGACTTTC.

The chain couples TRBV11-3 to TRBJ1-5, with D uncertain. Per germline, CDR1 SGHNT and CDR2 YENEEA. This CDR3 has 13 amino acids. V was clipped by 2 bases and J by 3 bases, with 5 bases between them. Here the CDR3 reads CASSLRVNQPQHF. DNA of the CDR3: TGTGCCAGCAGCTTACGGGTCAATCAGCCCCAGCATTTT.

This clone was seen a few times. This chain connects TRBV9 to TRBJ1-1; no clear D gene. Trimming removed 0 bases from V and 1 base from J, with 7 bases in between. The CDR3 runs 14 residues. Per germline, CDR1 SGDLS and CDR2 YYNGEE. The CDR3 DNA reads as TGTGCCAGCAGCGTAGTCCTGCAGAACACTGAAGCTTTCTTT. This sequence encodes CASSVVLQNTEAFF.

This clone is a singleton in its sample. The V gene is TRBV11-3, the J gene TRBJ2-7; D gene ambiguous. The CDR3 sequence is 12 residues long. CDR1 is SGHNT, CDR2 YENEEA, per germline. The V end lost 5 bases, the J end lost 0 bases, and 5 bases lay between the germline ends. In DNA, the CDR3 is TGTGCCAGCAGCGCACACTCCTACGAGCAGTACTTC. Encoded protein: CASSAHSYEQYF.

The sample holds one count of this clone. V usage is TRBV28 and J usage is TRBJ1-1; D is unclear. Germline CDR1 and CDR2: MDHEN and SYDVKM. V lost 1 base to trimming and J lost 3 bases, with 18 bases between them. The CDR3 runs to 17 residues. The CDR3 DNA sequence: TGTGCCAGCAGTTTATCGGAGGGAATTGGACTTGACACTGAAGCTTTCTTT. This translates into CASSLSEGIGLDTEAFF.

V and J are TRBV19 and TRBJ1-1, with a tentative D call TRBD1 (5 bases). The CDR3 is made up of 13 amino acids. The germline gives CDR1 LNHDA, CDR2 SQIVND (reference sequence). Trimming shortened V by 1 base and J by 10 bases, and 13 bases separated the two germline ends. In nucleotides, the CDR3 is TGTGCCAGTAGTATAGGGGGCACCCCGGCAGCTTTCTTT. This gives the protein CASSIGGTPAAFF.

As DNA, the CDR3 is TGTGCCAGTAGAAACCGGGACAGGGACTACGAGCAGTACTTC. Protein: CASRNRDRDYEQYF. The J gene is TRBJ2-7, the V gene TRBV19; 9 nucleotides align to TRBD1. The CDR3 has 14 amino acids. Trimming removed 6 bases from V and 3 bases from J; junction bases left unmatched: 6. Germline CDR1 is LNHDA and CDR2 is SQIVND (reference sequence).

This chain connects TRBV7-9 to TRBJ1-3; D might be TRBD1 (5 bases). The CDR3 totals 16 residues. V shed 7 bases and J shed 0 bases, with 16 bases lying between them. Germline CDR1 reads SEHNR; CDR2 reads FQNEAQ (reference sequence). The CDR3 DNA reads TGTGCCAGCACATCAGGAGACAGCAACTCTGGAAACACCATATATTTT. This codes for CASTSGDSNSGNTIYF.

CDR3 nucleotides: TGTGCCAGCAGTTACGGAGGGGCCCTAGAGACCCAGTACTTC. Translation: CASSYGGALETQYF. The V gene is TRBV6-5, the J gene TRBJ2-5; D possibly corresponds to TRBD2 (6 bases). The length of the CDR3 is 14 residues. V was trimmed by 2 bases and J by 4 bases, leaving 11 bases between them. Germline CDR1 is MNHEY and CDR2 is SVGAGI.

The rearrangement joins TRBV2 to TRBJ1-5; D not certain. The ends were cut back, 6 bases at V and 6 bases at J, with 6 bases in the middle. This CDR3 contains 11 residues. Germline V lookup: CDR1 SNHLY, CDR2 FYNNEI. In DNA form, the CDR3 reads TGTGCCAGCAGCCTAGGTCAGCCCCAGCATTTT. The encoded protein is CASSLGQPQHF. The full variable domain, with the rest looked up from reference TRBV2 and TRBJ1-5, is EPEVTQTPSHQVTQMGQEVILRCVPISNHLYFYWYRQILGQKVEFLVSFYNNEISEKSEIFDDQFSVERPDGSNFTLKIRSTKLEDSAMYFCASSLGQPQHFGDGTRLSIL.

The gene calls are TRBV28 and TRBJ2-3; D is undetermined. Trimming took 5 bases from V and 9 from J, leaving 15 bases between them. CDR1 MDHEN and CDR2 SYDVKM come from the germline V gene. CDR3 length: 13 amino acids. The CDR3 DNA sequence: TGTGCCAGCAGTCCCCCCGACACTCTAACGCAGTATTTT. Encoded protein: CASSPPDTLTQYF.